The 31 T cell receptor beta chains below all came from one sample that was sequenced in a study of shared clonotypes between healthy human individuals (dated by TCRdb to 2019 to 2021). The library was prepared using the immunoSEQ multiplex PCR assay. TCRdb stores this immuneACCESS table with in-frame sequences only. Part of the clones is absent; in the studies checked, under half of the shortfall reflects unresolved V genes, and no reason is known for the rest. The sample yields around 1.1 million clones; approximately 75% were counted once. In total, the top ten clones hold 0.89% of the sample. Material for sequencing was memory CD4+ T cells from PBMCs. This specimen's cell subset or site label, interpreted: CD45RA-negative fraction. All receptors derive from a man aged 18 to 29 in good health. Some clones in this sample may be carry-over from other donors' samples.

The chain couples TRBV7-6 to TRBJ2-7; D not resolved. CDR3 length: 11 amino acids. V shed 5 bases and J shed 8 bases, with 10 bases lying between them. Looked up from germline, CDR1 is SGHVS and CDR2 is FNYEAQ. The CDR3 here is CASSLYGQQYF. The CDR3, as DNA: TGTGCCAGCAGCCTATACGGGCAGCAGTACTTC.

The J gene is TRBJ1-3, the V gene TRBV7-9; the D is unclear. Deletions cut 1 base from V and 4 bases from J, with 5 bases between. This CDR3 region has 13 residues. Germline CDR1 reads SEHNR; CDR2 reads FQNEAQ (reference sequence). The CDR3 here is CASSLVGGNTIYF. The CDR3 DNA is TGTGCCAGCAGCTTAGTGGGGGGAAACACCATATATTTT.

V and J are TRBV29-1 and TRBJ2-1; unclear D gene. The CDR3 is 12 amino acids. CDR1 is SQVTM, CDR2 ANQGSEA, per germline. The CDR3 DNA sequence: TGCACCTATACACTGGAATACAATGAGCAGTTCTTC. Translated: CTYTLEYNEQFF.

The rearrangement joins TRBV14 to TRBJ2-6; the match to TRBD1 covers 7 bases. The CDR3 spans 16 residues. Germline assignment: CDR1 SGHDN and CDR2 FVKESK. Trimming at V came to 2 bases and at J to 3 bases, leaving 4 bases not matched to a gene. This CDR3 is CASSQYRGGGANVLTF. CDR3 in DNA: TGTGCCAGCAGCCAATACAGGGGTGGTGGGGCCAACGTCCTGACTTTC.

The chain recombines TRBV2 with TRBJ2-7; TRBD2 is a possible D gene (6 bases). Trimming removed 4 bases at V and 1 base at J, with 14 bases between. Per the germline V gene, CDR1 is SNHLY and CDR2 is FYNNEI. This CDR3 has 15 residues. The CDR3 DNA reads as TGTGCCAGCAGTGCGCCGGGACTGGGGTCCTACGAGCAGTACTTC. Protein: CASSAPGLGSYEQYF. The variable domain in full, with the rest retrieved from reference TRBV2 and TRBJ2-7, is EPEVTQTPSHQVTQMGQEVILRCVPISNHLYFYWYRQILGQKVEFLVSFYNNEISEKSEIFDDQFSVERPDGSNFTLKIRSTKLEDSAMYFCASSAPGLGSYEQYFGPGTRLTVT.

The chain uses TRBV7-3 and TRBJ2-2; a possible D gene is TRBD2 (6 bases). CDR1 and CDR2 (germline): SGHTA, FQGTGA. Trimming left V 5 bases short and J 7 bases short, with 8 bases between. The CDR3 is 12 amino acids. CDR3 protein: CASSEGGGELFF. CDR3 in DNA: TGTGCCAGCAGCGAGGGAGGCGGGGAGCTGTTTTTT. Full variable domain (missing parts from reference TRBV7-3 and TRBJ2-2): GAGVSQTPSNKVTEKGKYVELRCDPISGHTALYWYRQSLGQGPEFLIYFQGTGAADDSGLPNDRFFAVRPEGSVSTLKIQRTERGDSAVYLCASSEGGGELFFGEGSRLTVL.

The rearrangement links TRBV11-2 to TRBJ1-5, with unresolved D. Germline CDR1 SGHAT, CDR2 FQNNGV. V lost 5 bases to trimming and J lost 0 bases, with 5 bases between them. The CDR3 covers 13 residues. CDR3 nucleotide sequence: TGTGCCAGCAGCAGATTTAGCAATCAGCCCCAGCATTTT. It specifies CASSRFSNQPQHF.

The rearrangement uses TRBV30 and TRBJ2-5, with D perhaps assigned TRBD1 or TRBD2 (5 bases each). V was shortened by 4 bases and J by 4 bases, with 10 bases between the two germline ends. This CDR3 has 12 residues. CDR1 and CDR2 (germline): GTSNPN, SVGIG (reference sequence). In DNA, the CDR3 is TGTGCCTGGACCCCCGGGGCAGAGACCCAGTACTTC. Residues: CAWTPGAETQYF. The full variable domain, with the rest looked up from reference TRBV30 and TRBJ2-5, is SQTIHQWPATLVQPVGSPLSLECTVEGTSNPNLYWYRQAAGRGLQLLFYSVGIGQISSEVPQNLSASRPQDRQFILSSKKLLLSDSGFYLCAWTPGAETQYFGPGTRLLVL.

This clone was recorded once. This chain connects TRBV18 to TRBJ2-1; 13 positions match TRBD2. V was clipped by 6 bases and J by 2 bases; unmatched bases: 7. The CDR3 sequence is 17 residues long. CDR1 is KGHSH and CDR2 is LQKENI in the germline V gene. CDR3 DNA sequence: TGTGCCAGCTCCCCCGGACTAGCGGGAGATGCCTACAATGAGCAGTTCTTC. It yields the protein CASSPGLAGDAYNEQFF.

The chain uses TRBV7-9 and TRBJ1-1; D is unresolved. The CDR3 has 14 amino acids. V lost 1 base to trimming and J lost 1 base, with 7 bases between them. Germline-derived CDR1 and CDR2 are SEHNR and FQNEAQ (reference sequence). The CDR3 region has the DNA TGTGCCAGCAGCTTAGGGGTGGGGAACACTGAAGCTTTCTTT. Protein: CASSLGVGNTEAFF.

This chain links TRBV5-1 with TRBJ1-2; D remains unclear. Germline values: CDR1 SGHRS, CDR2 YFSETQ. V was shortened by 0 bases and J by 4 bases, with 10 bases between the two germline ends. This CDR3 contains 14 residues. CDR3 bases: TGCGCCAGCAGCTTGGCCGTCAGGATCTATGGCTACACCTTC. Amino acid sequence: CASSLAVRIYGYTF. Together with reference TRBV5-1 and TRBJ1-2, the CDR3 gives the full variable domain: KAGVTQTPRYLIKTRGQQVTLSCSPISGHRSVSWYQQTPGQGLQFLFEYFSETQRNKGNFPGRFSGRQFSNSRSEMNVSTLELGDSALYLCASSLAVRIYGYTFGSGTRLTVV.

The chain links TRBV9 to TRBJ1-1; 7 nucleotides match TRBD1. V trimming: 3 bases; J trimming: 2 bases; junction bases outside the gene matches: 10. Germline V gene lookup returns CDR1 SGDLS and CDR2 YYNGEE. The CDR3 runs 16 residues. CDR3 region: CASSAIYRGSNTEAFF. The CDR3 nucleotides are TGTGCCAGCAGCGCCATCTACAGGGGTAGCAACACTGAAGCTTTCTTT. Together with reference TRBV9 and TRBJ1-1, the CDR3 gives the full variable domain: DSGVTQTPKHLITATGQRVTLRCSPRSGDLSVYWYQQSLDQGLQFLIQYYNGEERAKGNILERFSAQQFPDLHSELNLSSLELGDSALYFCASSAIYRGSNTEAFFGQGTRLTVV.

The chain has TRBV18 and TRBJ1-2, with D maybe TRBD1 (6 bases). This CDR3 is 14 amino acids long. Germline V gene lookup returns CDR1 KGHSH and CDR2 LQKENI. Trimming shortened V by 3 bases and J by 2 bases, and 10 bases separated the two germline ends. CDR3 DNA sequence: TGTGCCAGCTCACCGGGCAGGGGCAACTATGGCTACACCTTC. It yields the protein CASSPGRGNYGYTF.

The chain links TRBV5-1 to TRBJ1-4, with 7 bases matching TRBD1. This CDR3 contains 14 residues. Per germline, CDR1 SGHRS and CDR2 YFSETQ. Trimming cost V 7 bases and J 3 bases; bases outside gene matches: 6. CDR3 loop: CASGPGGANEKLFF. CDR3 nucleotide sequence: TGCGCCAGCGGACCAGGGGGGGCTAATGAAAAACTGTTTTTT.

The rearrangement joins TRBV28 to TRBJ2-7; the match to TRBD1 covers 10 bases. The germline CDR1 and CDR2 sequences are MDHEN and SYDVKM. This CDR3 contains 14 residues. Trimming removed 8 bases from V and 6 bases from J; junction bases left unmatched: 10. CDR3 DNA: TGTGCCAGCCGAAAGGGACAGGGGTTGGTCGAGCAGTACTTC. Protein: CASRKGQGLVEQYF.

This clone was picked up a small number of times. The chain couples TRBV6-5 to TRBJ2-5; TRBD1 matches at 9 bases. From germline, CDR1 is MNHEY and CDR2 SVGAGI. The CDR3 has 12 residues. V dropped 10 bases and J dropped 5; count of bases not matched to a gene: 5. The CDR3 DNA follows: TGTGCCACTGGGACAGGGTACGAGACCCAGTACTTC. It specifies CATGTGYETQYF.

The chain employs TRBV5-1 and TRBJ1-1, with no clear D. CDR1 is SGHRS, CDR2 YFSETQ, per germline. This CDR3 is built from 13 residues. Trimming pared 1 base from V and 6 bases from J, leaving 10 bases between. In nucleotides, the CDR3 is TGCGCCAGCAGCTTGATCCCAGAGGCTGAAGCTTTCTTT. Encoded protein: CASSLIPEAEAFF.

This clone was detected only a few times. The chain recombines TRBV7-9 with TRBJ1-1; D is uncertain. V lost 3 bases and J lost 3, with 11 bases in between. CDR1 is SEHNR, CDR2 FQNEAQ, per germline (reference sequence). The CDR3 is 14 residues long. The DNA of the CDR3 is TGTGCCAGCAGCTTGATAACGAGGGACACTGAAGCTTTCTTT. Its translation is CASSLITRDTEAFF.

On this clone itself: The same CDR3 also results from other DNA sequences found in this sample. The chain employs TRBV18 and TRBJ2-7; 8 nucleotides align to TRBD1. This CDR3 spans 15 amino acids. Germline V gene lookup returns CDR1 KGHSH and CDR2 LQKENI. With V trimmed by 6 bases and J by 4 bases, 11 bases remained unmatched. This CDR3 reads CASSPTGGGSYEQYF. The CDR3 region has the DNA TGTGCCAGCTCCCCTACAGGGGGAGGTTCGTACGAGCAGTACTTC.

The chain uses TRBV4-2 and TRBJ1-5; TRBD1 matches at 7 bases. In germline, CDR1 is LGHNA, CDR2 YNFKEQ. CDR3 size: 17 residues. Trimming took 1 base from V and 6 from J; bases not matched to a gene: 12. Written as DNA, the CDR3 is TGTGCCAGCAGCCAAGCCGCGTCCAGGGGGAGCGGTCAGCCCCAGCATTTT. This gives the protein CASSQAASRGSGQPQHF.

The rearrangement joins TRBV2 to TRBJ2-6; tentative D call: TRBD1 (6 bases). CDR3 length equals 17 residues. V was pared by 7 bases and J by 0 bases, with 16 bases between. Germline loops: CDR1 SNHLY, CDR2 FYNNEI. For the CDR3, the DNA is TGTGCCAGCATCTGGGGGCCTACCTTCTCTGGGGCCAACGTCCTGACTTTC. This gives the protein CASIWGPTFSGANVLTF.

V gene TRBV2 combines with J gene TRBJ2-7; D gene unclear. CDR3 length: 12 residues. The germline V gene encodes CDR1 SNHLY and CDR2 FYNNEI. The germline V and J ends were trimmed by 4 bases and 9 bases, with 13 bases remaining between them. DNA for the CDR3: TGTGCCAGCAGTGTCCGCGGCGAGTCGCAGTACTTC. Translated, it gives CASSVRGESQYF.

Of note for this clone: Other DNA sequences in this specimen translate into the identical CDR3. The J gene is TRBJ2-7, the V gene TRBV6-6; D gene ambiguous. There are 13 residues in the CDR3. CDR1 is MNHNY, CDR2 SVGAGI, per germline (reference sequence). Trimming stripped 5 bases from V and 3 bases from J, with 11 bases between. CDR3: CASSLRVGYEQYF. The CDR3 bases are TGTGCCAGCAGTCTCCGAGTGGGCTACGAGCAGTACTTC.

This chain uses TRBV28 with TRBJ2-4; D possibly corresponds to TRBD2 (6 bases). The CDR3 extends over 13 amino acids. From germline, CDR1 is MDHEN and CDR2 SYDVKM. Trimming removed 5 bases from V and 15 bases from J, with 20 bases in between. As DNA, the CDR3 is TGTGCCAGCAGTGGCGCATTCTGGGGGGTGCGGTACTTC. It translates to CASSGAFWGVRYF.

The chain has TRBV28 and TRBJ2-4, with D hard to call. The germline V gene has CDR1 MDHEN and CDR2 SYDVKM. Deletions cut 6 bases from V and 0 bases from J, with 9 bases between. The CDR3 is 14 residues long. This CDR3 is CASRANLAKNIQYF. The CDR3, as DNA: TGTGCCAGCAGGGCGAACCTAGCCAAAAACATTCAGTACTTC.

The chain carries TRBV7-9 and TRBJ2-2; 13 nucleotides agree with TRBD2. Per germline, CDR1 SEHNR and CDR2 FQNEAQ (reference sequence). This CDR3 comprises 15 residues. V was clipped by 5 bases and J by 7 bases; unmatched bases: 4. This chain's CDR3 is CASSVLAGGFGELFF. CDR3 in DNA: TGTGCCAGCAGCGTACTAGCGGGAGGGTTCGGGGAGCTGTTTTTT.

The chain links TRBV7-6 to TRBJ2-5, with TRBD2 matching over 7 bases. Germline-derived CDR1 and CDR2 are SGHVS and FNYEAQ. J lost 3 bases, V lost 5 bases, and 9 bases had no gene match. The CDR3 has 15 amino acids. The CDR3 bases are TGTGCCAGCAGCCCCCTAACGCGGGGGAAAGAGACCCAGTACTTC. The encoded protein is CASSPLTRGKETQYF.

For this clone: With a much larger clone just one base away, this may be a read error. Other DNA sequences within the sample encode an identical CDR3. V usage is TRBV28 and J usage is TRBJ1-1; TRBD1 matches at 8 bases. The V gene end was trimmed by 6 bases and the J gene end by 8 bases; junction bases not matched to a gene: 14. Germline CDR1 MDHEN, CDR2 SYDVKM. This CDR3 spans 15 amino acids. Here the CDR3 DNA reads TGTGCCAGCAGCCCCGGGACAGGACACTCCACCGAAGCTTTCTTT. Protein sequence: CASSPGTGHSTEAFF.

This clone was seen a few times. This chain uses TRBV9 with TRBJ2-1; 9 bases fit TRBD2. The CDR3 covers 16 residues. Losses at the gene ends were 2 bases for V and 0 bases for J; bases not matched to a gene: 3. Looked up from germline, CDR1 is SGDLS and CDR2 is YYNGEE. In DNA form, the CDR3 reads TGTGCCAGCAGCGTGGCTAGCGGGAACTCCTACAATGAGCAGTTCTTC. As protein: CASSVASGNSYNEQFF.

Here the CDR3 reads CASSPGQGRANVLTF. Here the CDR3 DNA reads TGTGCCAGCTCGCCGGGACAGGGGAGGGCCAACGTCCTGACTTTC. The V call is TRBV18, the J call TRBJ2-6; 10 nucleotides align to TRBD1. V lost 6 bases, J lost 5 bases, and 4 bases stayed unmatched. CDR1 and CDR2 (germline): KGHSH, LQKENI. The CDR3 is 15 amino acids.

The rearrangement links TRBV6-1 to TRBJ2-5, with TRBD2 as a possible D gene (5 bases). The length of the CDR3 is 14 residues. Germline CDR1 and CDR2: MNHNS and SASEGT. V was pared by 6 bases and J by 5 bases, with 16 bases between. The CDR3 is CASRPGLGAETQYF. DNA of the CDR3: TGTGCCAGCAGACCCGGACTCGGTGCGGAGACCCAGTACTTC.